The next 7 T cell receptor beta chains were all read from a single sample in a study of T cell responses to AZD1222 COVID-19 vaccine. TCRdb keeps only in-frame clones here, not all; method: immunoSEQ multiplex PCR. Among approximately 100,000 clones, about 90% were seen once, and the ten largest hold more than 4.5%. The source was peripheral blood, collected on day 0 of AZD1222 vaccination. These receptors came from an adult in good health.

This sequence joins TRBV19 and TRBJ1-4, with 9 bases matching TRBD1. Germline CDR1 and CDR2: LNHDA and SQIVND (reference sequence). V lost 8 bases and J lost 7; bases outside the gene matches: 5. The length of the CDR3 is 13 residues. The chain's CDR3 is CASSDRGGEKLFF. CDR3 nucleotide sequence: TGTGCCAGTTCGGACAGGGGCGGTGAAAAACTGTTTTTT.

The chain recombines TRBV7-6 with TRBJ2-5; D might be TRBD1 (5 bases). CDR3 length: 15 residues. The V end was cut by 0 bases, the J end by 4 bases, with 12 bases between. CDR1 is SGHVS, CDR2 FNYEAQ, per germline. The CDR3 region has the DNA TGTGCCAGCAGCTTAGCCGAGTCCCAGGGAGAGACCCAGTACTTC. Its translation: CASSLAESQGETQYF.

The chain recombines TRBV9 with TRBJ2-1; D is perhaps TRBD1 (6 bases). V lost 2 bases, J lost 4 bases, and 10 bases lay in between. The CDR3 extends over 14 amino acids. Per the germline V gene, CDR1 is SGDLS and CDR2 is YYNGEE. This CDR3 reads CASSVYRDYNEQFF. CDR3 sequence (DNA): TGTGCCAGCAGCGTTTACAGGGATTACAATGAGCAGTTCTTC.

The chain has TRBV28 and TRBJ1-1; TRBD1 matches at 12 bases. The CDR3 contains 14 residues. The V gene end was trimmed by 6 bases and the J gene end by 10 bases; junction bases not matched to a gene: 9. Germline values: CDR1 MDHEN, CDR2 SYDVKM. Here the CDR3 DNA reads TGTGCCAGCAGCCGTCCGGGACAGGGGGCGGGAGCTTTCTTT. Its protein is CASSRPGQGAGAFF.

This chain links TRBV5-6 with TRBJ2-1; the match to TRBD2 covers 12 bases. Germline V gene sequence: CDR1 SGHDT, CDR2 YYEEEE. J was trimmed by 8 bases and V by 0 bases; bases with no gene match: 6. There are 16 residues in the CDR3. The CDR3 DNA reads TGTGCCAGCAGCTTGGTGCCGGCTAGCGGGAGGGATGAGCAGTTCTTC. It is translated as CASSLVPASGRDEQFF.

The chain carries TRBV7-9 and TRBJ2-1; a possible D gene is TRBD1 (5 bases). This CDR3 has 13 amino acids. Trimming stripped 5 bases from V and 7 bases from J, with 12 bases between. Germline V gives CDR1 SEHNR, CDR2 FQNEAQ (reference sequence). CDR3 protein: CASSPPGWNEQFF. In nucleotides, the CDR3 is TGTGCCAGCAGCCCGCCAGGGTGGAATGAGCAGTTCTTC.

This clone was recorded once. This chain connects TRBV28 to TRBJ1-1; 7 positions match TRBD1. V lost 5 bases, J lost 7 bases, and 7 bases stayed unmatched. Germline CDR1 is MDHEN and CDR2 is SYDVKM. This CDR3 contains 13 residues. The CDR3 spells CASSPRGQIEAFF. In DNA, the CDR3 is TGTGCCAGCAGTCCCCGGGGACAGATTGAAGCTTTCTTT. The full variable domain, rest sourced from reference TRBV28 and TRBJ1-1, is DVKVTQSSRYLVKRTGEKVFLECVQDMDHENMFWYRQDPGLGLRLIYFSYDVKMKEKGDIPEGYSVSREKKERFSLILESASTNQTSMYLCASSPRGQIEAFFGQGTRLTVV.